Presented here are 23 T cell receptor beta chains from one specimen sequenced in a study of shared clonotypes between healthy human individuals. Sequencing was performed with immunoSEQ multiplex PCR; in TCRdb, only in-frame clones are kept and a portion is missing. The table lists around 2.5 million clones, over 85% of them singletons. Sequencing was performed on naive CD4+ T cells from PBMCs. Subset denoted: CD45RA+ positively selected. The receptor source for this set is a young man in good health. Some clones in this sample may be carry-over from other donors' samples.

The V and J genes are TRBV10-3 and TRBJ2-1; the D gene is possibly TRBD2 (6 bases). CDR1 and CDR2 from the germline V gene are ENHRY and SYGVKD. There are 15 residues in the CDR3. Trimming cost V 6 bases and J 0 bases, with 12 bases left between them. In DNA form, the CDR3 reads TGTGCCATCAGGGGTAGCGGATACTCCTACAATGAGCAGTTCTTC. This encodes CAIRGSGYSYNEQFF.

The chain recombines TRBV28 with TRBJ1-4; no clear D. V lost 2 bases, J lost 14 bases, and 12 bases lay in between. Germline-derived CDR1 and CDR2 are MDHEN and SYDVKM. This CDR3 is 12 amino acids long. The CDR3, as DNA: TGTGCCAGCAGTTTAAACCCGGAACGTCTGTTTTTT. This gives the protein CASSLNPERLFF.

A few counts support this clone. V gene TRBV7-9 combines with J gene TRBJ1-2; the D is unclear. V was clipped by 3 bases and J by 5 bases, with 7 bases between them. Germline CDR1 and CDR2: SEHNR and FQNEAQ (reference sequence). This CDR3 has 12 amino acids. The CDR3 region is CASSLEEYGYTF. The CDR3 region has the DNA TGTGCCAGCAGCTTGGAGGAGTATGGCTACACCTTC. The full variable domain, completed using reference TRBV7-9 and TRBJ1-2, is DTGVSQNPRHKITKRGQNVTFRCDPISEHNRLYWYRQTLGQGPEFLTYFQNEAQLEKSRLLSDRFSAERPKGSFSTLEIQRTEQGDSAMYLCASSLEEYGYTFGSGTRLTVV.

V and J are TRBV7-2 and TRBJ2-5; 12 positions match TRBD2. Per the germline V gene, CDR1 is SGHTA and CDR2 is FQGNSA. The CDR3 extends over 14 amino acids. V trimming: 4 bases; J trimming: 3 bases; junction bases outside the gene matches: 0. In nucleotides, the CDR3 is TGTGCCAGCAGCTGGACTAGCGGGGAAGAGACCCAGTACTTC. Translating gives CASSWTSGEETQYF.

The rearrangement uses TRBV19 and TRBJ2-1, with 11 nucleotides matching TRBD2. Germline CDR1 is LNHDA and CDR2 is SQIVND (reference sequence). Trimming at V came to 6 bases and at J to 9 bases, leaving 4 bases not matched to a gene. This CDR3 comprises 13 residues. The CDR3 spells CASSVLAGVEQFF. In DNA, the CDR3 is TGTGCCAGTAGCGTACTAGCGGGAGTTGAGCAGTTCTTC.

In regard to this clone: The same CDR3 can be traced to other DNA sequences in this sample. The rearrangement joins TRBV5-1 to TRBJ1-4; a possible D gene is TRBD1 (5 bases). The V gene lost 4 bases and the J gene lost 0 bases, with 13 bases spanning the gap. Germline V CDR1 and CDR2: SGHRS, YFSETQ. CDR3 length: 16 residues. This CDR3 is CASSSTGTSTNEKLFF. CDR3 nucleotides: TGCGCCAGCAGCAGTACAGGAACTTCAACTAATGAAAAACTGTTTTTT. Full variable domain (rest looked up from reference TRBV5-1 and TRBJ1-4): KAGVTQTPRYLIKTRGQQVTLSCSPISGHRSVSWYQQTPGQGLQFLFEYFSETQRNKGNFPGRFSGRQFSNSRSEMNVSTLELGDSALYLCASSSTGTSTNEKLFFGSGTQLSVL.

As for this clone: Other DNA variants within this sample encode the same CDR3. The chain has TRBV29-1 and TRBJ2-5; D not certain. This CDR3 has 12 residues. In germline, CDR1 is SQVTM, CDR2 ANQGSEA. V was cut by 6 bases and J by 2 bases, with 10 bases left in between. The CDR3 region is CSVVGKQETQYF. The CDR3 DNA reads as TGCAGCGTGGTTGGGAAACAAGAGACCCAGTACTTC.

V gene TRBV29-1 combines with J gene TRBJ2-3; no clear D. V lost 5 bases, J lost 2 bases, and 8 bases lay in between. The CDR3 consists of 12 residues. The germline V gene has CDR1 SQVTM and CDR2 ANQGSEA. For the CDR3, the DNA is TGCAGCGTTAACCATGACACAGATACGCAGTATTTT. Amino acids: CSVNHDTDTQYF.

Turning to this clone: Other DNA variants within this sample encode the same CDR3. The rearrangement links TRBV7-2 to TRBJ2-1; TRBD2 aligns across 7 bases. V trimming: 2 bases; J trimming: 7 bases; junction bases outside the gene matches: 2. Germline CDR1 is SGHTA and CDR2 is FQGNSA. The CDR3 is 13 residues long. CDR3 DNA: TGTGCCAGCAGCTTACGGGGAGGGAATGAGCAGTTCTTC. This translates into CASSLRGGNEQFF.

The chain recombines TRBV18 with TRBJ2-3; unclear D gene. This CDR3 is 13 amino acids long. V lost 5 bases and J 2 bases, leaving 8 bases between the germline ends. Germline-derived CDR1 and CDR2 are KGHSH and LQKENI. The DNA of the CDR3 is TGTGCCAGCTCAAGTGACCTCACAGATACGCAGTATTTT. Protein sequence: CASSSDLTDTQYF.

The chain combines TRBV6-6 with TRBJ2-1, with no clear D. From germline, CDR1 is MNHNY and CDR2 SVGAGI (reference sequence). Trimming cost V 6 bases and J 9 bases, with 12 bases left between them. The CDR3 is made up of 12 amino acids. The CDR3, as DNA: TGTGCCAGCAGCCAAGGCGGCGGTGAGCAGTTCTTC. This encodes CASSQGGGEQFF.

CDR3 amino acids: CASSEEGTGDYF. The CDR3 nucleotides are TGTGCCAGCAGTGAGGAAGGGACAGGGGACTACTTC. V gene TRBV2 combines with J gene TRBJ2-7; 10 bases are shared with TRBD1. Germline loops: CDR1 SNHLY, CDR2 FYNNEI. Trimming cost V 3 bases and J 13 bases; bases outside gene matches: 6. The CDR3 runs 12 residues. The whole variable domain, remainder taken from reference TRBV2 and TRBJ2-7, is EPEVTQTPSHQVTQMGQEVILRCVPISNHLYFYWYRQILGQKVEFLVSFYNNEISEKSEIFDDQFSVERPDGSNFTLKIRSTKLEDSAMYFCASSEEGTGDYFGPGTRLTVT.

The gene calls are TRBV5-1 and TRBJ1-5; TRBD1 is a possible D gene (6 bases). Trimming left V 3 bases short and J 0 bases short, with 10 bases between. Germline CDR1 SGHRS, CDR2 YFSETQ. The CDR3 has 15 residues. CDR3 protein: CASSSTGLSNQPQHF. In DNA form, the CDR3 reads TGCGCCAGCAGCTCGACAGGACTTAGCAATCAGCCCCAGCATTTT.

The CDR3 protein is CASSSPGQGRTNTEAFF. The CDR3 nucleotides are TGCGCCAGCAGTTCCCCGGGACAGGGACGCACCAACACTGAAGCTTTCTTT. This rearrangement joins TRBV5-1 to TRBJ1-1; the match to TRBD1 covers 9 bases. CDR3 size: 17 residues. After removal of 5 bases from V and 2 bases from J, the junction contained 13 bases not matched to a gene. Germline CDR1 reads SGHRS; CDR2 reads YFSETQ.

The chain uses TRBV28 and TRBJ2-3, with TRBD1 matching 7 bases. Germline V gene data show CDR1 as MDHEN and CDR2 as SYDVKM. V trimming: 8 bases; J trimming: 0 bases; junction bases outside the gene matches: 8. This CDR3 spans 15 amino acids. CDR3 in amino acids: CASRRVQGSTDTQYF. CDR3 coding DNA: TGTGCCAGCCGACGTGTACAGGGGAGCACAGATACGCAGTATTTT.

The CDR3 sequence: CASRNSGSDTEAFF. DNA of the CDR3: TGTGCCAGCAGAAATTCAGGGTCGGACACTGAAGCTTTCTTT. This sequence joins TRBV7-9 and TRBJ1-1; possible D gene TRBD1, 5 bases. Trimming pared 6 bases from V and 3 bases from J, leaving 14 bases between. The CDR3 covers 14 residues. Germline loops: CDR1 SEHNR, CDR2 FQNEAQ (reference sequence).

The chain links TRBV7-3 to TRBJ1-2; 8 bases are a match to TRBD1. CDR1 and CDR2 from the germline V gene are SGHTA and FQGTGA. The CDR3 consists of 14 residues. V lost 5 bases and J lost 7; bases outside the gene matches: 9. The CDR3 loop reads CASSTLDRGSGYTF. For the CDR3, the DNA is TGTGCCAGCAGCACCCTAGACAGGGGAAGTGGCTACACCTTC. Full variable domain (remainder filled in from reference TRBV7-3 and TRBJ1-2): GAGVSQTPSNKVTEKGKYVELRCDPISGHTALYWYRQSLGQGPEFLIYFQGTGAADDSGLPNDRFFAVRPEGSVSTLKIQRTERGDSAVYLCASSTLDRGSGYTFGSGTRLTVV.

This chain connects TRBV5-1 to TRBJ2-3, with D tentatively TRBD2 (5 bases). The germline V gene encodes CDR1 SGHRS and CDR2 YFSETQ. V lost 5 bases, J lost 1 base, and 11 bases lay in between. CDR3 length equals 14 residues. CDR3 DNA: TGCGCCAGCAGTGAGGCGGGCCGCACAGATACGCAGTATTTT. Residues: CASSEAGRTDTQYF.

The chain combines TRBV10-3 with TRBJ2-7; D possibly corresponds to TRBD1 (5 bases). Germline V gives CDR1 ENHRY, CDR2 SYGVKD. The CDR3 has 15 amino acids. Between the trimmed V and J ends, which lost 2 bases and 6 bases, there was a span of 17 bases. The DNA for the CDR3 is TGTGCCATCAGTGAGCAGGGTACACACGGCGGCGAGCAGTACTTC. This encodes CAISEQGTHGGEQYF.

The V gene is TRBV10-1, the J gene TRBJ1-5; possible D gene TRBD1, 5 bases. The CDR3 is 14 amino acids. Trimming removed 7 bases at V and 0 bases at J, with 10 bases between. CDR1 and CDR2 (germline): WNHNN, SYGVQD (reference sequence). CDR3 DNA sequence: TGCGCCAGCATGACAGCTTATAGCAATCAGCCCCAGCATTTT. Protein: CASMTAYSNQPQHF.

The chain combines TRBV29-1 with TRBJ2-7; 7 nucleotides match TRBD2. Germline V gives CDR1 SQVTM, CDR2 ANQGSEA. Trimming took 5 bases from V and 4 from J; bases not matched to a gene: 14. This CDR3 has 15 amino acids. CDR3: CSVQPEGGSGYEQYF. The CDR3 DNA reads TGCAGCGTTCAACCGGAGGGCGGGAGTGGTTACGAGCAGTACTTC.

V usage is TRBV7-3 and J usage is TRBJ2-1; no clear D gene. The germline gives CDR1 SGHTA, CDR2 FQGTGA. V was cut by 1 base and J by 5 bases, with 3 bases left in between. The CDR3 length is 12 residues. This CDR3 reads CASSLKDNEQFF. For the CDR3, the DNA is TGTGCCAGCAGCTTAAAAGACAATGAGCAGTTCTTC.

The genes are TRBV6-4 and TRBJ2-3, with 11 bases that match TRBD2. The CDR3 totals 16 residues. Germline V gene lookup returns CDR1 MRHNA and CDR2 SNTAGT. The ends lost 3 bases at V and 2 bases at J; junction bases unmatched: 4. CDR3 nucleotide sequence: TGTGCCAGCAGTGAAAGACTAGCGGGATTCACAGATACGCAGTATTTT. It yields the protein CASSERLAGFTDTQYF.